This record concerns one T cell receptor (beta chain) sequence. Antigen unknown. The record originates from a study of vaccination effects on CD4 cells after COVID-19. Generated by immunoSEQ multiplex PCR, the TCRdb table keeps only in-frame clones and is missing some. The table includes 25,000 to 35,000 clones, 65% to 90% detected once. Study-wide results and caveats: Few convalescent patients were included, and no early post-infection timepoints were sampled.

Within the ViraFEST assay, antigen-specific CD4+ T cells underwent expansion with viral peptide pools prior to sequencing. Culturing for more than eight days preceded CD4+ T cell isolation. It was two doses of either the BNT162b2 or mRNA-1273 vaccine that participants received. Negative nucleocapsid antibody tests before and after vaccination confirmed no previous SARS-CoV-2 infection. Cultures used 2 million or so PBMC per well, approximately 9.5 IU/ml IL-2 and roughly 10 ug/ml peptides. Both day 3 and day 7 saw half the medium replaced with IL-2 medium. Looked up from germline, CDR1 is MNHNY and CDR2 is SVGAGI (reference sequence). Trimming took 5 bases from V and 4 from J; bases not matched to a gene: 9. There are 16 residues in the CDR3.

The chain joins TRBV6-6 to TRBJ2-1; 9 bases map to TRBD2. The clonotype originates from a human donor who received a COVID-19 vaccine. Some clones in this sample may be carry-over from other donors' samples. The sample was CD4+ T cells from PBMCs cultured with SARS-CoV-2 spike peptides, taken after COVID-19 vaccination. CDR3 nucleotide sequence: TGTGCCAGCAGTCGGAAAGCGGGGGGATCTTACAATGAGCAGTTCTTC. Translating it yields CASSRKAGGSYNEQFF.